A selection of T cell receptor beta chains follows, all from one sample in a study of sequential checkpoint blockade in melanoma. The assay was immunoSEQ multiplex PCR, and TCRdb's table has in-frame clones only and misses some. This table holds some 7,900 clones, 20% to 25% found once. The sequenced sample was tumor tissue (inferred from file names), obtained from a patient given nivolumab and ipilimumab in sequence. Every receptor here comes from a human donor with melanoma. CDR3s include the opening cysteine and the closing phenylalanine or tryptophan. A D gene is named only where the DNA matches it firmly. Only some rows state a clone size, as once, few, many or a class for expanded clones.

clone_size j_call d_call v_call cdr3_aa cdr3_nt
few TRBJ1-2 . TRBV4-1 CASSQDQFGYGYTF TGCGCCAGCAGCCAAGATCAGTTTGGGTATGGCTACACCTTC
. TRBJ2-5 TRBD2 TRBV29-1 CSVEWGGRQETQYF TGCAGCGTTGAATGGGGCGGGAGGCAAGAGACCCAGTACTTC
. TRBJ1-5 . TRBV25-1 CASSDSRNQPQHF TGTGCCAGCAGCGACAGTAGGAATCAGCCCCAGCATTTT
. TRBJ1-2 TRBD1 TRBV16 CASSGLARGYGYTF TGTGCCAGCAGCGGACTGGCCAGGGGGTACGGCTACACCTTC
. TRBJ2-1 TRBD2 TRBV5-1 CASSLRGLAGGPGSYNEQFF TGCGCCAGCAGCTTGAGGGGACTAGCGGGAGGGCCGGGGTCCTACAATGAGCAGTTCTTC
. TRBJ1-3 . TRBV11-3 CASSSLPRGLISGNTIYF TGTGCCAGCAGCTCCCTCCCGCGGGGCCTTATCTCTGGAAACACCATATATTTT
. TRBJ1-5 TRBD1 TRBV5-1 CASSLALDRVCNQPQHF TGCGCCAGCAGCTTGGCCCTGGACAGGGTGTGCAATCAGCCCCAGCATTTT
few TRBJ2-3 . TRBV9 CASSVENRIDTQYF TGTGCCAGCAGCGTGGAGAATCGGATAGATACGCAGTATTTT
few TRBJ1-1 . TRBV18 CASSPLRDTEAFF TGTGCCAGCTCACCCCTTCGGGACACTGAAGCTTTCTTT
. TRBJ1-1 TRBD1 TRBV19 CASNRQGRGRAEAFF TGTGCCAGTAACCGACAGGGAAGAGGGAGGGCCGAAGCTTTCTTT
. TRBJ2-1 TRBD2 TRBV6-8 CASRTGTSSEQFF TGTGCCAGCAGAACCGGGACTAGCAGTGAGCAGTTCTTC
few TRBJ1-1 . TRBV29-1 CSVVWLQRLNTEAFF TGCAGCGTTGTTTGGCTCCAACGTTTGAACACTGAAGCTTTCTTT
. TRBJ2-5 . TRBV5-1 CASSSGLLAETQYF TGCGCCAGCAGCTCGGGACTCCTAGCTGAGACCCAGTACTTC
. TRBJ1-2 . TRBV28 CASSPTTLGYGYTF TGTGCCAGCAGTCCCACAACTCTCGGCTATGGCTACACCTTC
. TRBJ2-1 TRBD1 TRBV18 CASSTTGGRGNEQFF TGTGCCAGCTCAACGACAGGGGGCCGTGGCAATGAGCAGTTCTTC